Below are 10 T cell receptor beta chains sequenced from a single sample in a study of shared clonotypes between healthy human individuals. Naive CD8 cells comprised CD45RO-negative, CCR7-positively selected cells, excluding terminally differentiated effector memory CD45RA+ cells. Profiled with immunoSEQ multiplex PCR; TCRdb holds only in-frame clones, not every one. The sample yields approximately 1.9 million clones, over 85% seen once. The sample was naive CD8+ T cells from PBMCs. The receptors derive from a man aged 18 to 30 in good health. Some clones in this sample may be carry-over from other donors' samples.

The chain recombines TRBV28 with TRBJ2-7; D unresolved. The germline V and J ends were trimmed by 3 bases and 2 bases, with 11 bases remaining between them. The CDR3 loop spans 14 amino acids. Germline CDR1 and CDR2: MDHEN and SYDVKM. This CDR3 is CASSFVLYPYEQYF. CDR3 coding DNA: TGTGCCAGCAGTTTTGTTCTCTATCCCTACGAGCAGTACTTC.

The chain is built from TRBV5-1 and TRBJ2-7; 7 nucleotides align to TRBD2. The J segment lost 5 bases and the V segment lost 1 base, leaving 6 bases of the junction unmatched. Germline V gene sequence: CDR1 SGHRS, CDR2 YFSETQ. The CDR3 extends over 14 amino acids. For the CDR3, the DNA is TGCGCCAGCAGCTTGTTTGGTCTAGCGGACGAGCAGTACTTC. This encodes CASSLFGLADEQYF.

The rearrangement uses TRBV25-1 and TRBJ1-2, with TRBD1 as a possible D gene (5 bases). CDR3 length: 15 residues. Germline V lookup: CDR1 MGHDK, CDR2 SYGVNS. With 6 bases removed from V and 2 bases from J, the gap between germline ends came to 16 bases. CDR3 in amino acids: CASRGMWQGNYGYTF. CDR3 bases: TGTGCCAGCAGAGGAATGTGGCAGGGCAACTATGGCTACACCTTC.

This clone has a single count. The chain joins TRBV5-6 to TRBJ2-1; D is ambiguous. Germline V gives CDR1 SGHDT, CDR2 YYEEEE. V was cut by 0 bases and J by 0 bases, with 13 bases left in between. The CDR3 runs 17 residues. CDR3 region: CASSLGLGGPSYNEQFF. The CDR3 DNA is TGTGCCAGCAGCTTGGGACTTGGCGGACCCTCCTACAATGAGCAGTTCTTC.

The table lists this clone with a few counts. Other DNA sequences in this specimen translate into the identical CDR3. The J gene is TRBJ2-2, the V gene TRBV27; D remains unclear. CDR1 and CDR2 (germline): MNHEY, SMNVEV (reference sequence). The germline V and J ends were trimmed by 3 bases and 1 base, with 3 bases remaining between them. The CDR3 runs to 13 residues. CDR3 amino acids: CASSFQNTGELFF. CDR3 DNA sequence: TGTGCCAGCAGTTTTCAGAACACCGGGGAGCTGTTTTTT.

The chain couples TRBV11-2 to TRBJ1-6; D gene unclear. Per germline, CDR1 SGHAT and CDR2 FQNNGV. This CDR3 contains 13 residues. V was pared by 6 bases and J by 3 bases, with 6 bases between. The CDR3 spells CASRADYNSPLHF. The CDR3 DNA reads TGTGCCAGCAGGGCAGACTATAATTCACCCCTCCACTTT.

The rearrangement uses TRBV14 and TRBJ2-2, with 12 nucleotides matching TRBD1. The CDR3 loop spans 19 amino acids. Looked up from germline, CDR1 is SGHDN and CDR2 is FVKESK. The J segment lost 3 bases and the V segment lost 0 bases, leaving 8 bases of the junction unmatched. The CDR3 loop is CASSQDWDRGRGDTGELFF. The CDR3, as DNA: TGTGCCAGCAGCCAAGATTGGGACAGGGGGCGAGGGGACACCGGGGAGCTGTTTTTT.

The chain uses TRBV28 and TRBJ2-5; no clear D gene. CDR1 is MDHEN, CDR2 SYDVKM, per germline. This CDR3 comprises 15 residues. Trimming shortened V by 2 bases and J by 1 base, and 11 bases separated the two germline ends. The CDR3 here is CASSLKDELQETQYF. The CDR3 DNA reads as TGTGCCAGCAGTTTAAAGGACGAACTCCAAGAGACCCAGTACTTC.

The rearrangement joins TRBV15 to TRBJ2-7; D is unclear. The CDR3 covers 13 residues. The V and J ends lost 1 base and 3 bases respectively, with 7 bases between them. Germline V lookup: CDR1 LNHNV, CDR2 YYDKDF (reference sequence). CDR3 nucleotides: TGTGCCACCAGCAGAGTGCCTCACTACGAGCAGTACTTC. Protein product: CATSRVPHYEQYF.

The rearrangement uses TRBV18 and TRBJ2-3, with D possibly being TRBD2 (5 bases). The CDR3 is made up of 17 amino acids. CDR1 and CDR2 (germline): KGHSH, LQKENI. The ends were cut back, 2 bases at V and 4 bases at J, with 19 bases in the middle. This CDR3 is CASSPTSRGYRSDTQYF. CDR3 in DNA: TGTGCCAGCTCACCAACGTCCCGGGGTTATCGATCAGATACGCAGTATTTT.